The sequence of this T cell receptor beta chain was determined in a study of blood T cell repertoires in COVID-19. Study-level background: COVID-19 samples from acute and convalescent phases originated in the United States, Italy and Spain.

The V end was cut by 0 bases, the J end by 0 bases, with 7 bases between. The CDR3 length is 15 residues. Germline V gene data show CDR1 as SGHRS and CDR2 as YFSETQ. Original methodology: Reference gene primer amplification in the assay estimated nucleated cell counts. Sequencing used immunoSEQ multiplex PCR; TCRdb keeps in-frame clones, though not all of them. The V and J calls and clone size come from that table; D and trimming were worked out from the DNA. This sample has about 90,000 clones; about nine tenths occur once, and the top ten carry over 12%. This sequence joins TRBV5-1 and TRBJ2-1; possible D gene TRBD2, 6 bases. The clonotype was recovered from a male donor with acute or convalescent COVID-19. Specimen: peripheral blood. DNA of the CDR3: TGCGCCAGCAGCTTGGACGGGGGCTCCTACAATGAGCAGTTCTTC. It encodes CASSLDGGSYNEQFF.